The entry that follows covers one T cell receptor (beta chain) sequence. CDR1 and CDR2 from the germline V gene are SQVTM and ANQGSEA. The CDR3 loop spans 14 amino acids. V lost 2 bases and J lost 3, with 13 bases in between. Sequencing used immunoSEQ multiplex PCR; TCRdb keeps in-frame clones, though not all of them. The profile shows about 1.1 million clones, about four fifths of them singletons. This sample is drawn from a study of shared clonotypes between healthy human individuals. The chain uses TRBV29-1 and TRBJ1-1; D is possibly TRBD1 (5 bases). This clonotype originated in a man between 18 and 35 years old in good health. Some clones in this sample may be carry-over from other donors' samples. The sequenced sample consisted of memory CD4+ T cells from PBMCs. Subset of the sample: CD45RA-negative fraction. The CDR3 DNA sequence: TGCAGCGTTGAATGGGGAAAAGGGGACACTGAAGCTTTCTTT. This translates into CSVEWGKGDTEAFF.